These 28 T cell receptor beta chains originate from one sample sequenced in a study of shared clonotypes between healthy human individuals. Clones were read by immunoSEQ multiplex PCR, and TCRdb kept only the in-frame ones, dropping some. The table records around 83,000 clones, 60% to 80% of them present only once. Sequencing was performed on memory CD8+ T cells sorted from blood. Subset defined: CD45RO+ cells pooled with CCR7-negative TemRA cells. Source of these receptors: a man under 40 in good health.

CDR3 sequence: CASSPGPSSGNTIYF. The DNA of the CDR3 is TGTGCCAGCTCACCCGGCCCTTCCTCTGGAAACACCATATATTTT. The chain is built from TRBV18 and TRBJ1-3; no reliable D call. The CDR3 is 15 amino acids. CDR1 and CDR2 from the germline V gene are KGHSH and LQKENI. With 3 bases removed from V and 0 bases from J, the gap between germline ends came to 9 bases.

The V gene is TRBV7-6, the J gene TRBJ2-7, with a tentative D call TRBD2 (6 bases). This CDR3 region has 15 residues. V was clipped by 6 bases and J by 1 base, with 16 bases between them. Germline V lookup: CDR1 SGHVS, CDR2 FNYEAQ. CDR3 nucleotides: TGTGCCAGCAGTCCTACAGGAGGGGCATCCTACGAGCAGTACTTC. Translated: CASSPTGGASYEQYF.

This sequence joins TRBV2 and TRBJ1-4; D not certain. Looked up from germline, CDR1 is SNHLY and CDR2 is FYNNEI. Trimming left V 3 bases short and J 4 bases short, with 12 bases between. The CDR3 is 15 amino acids. The CDR3 region is CASSDTAWGNEKLFF. The CDR3 DNA reads TGTGCCAGCAGTGATACCGCCTGGGGTAATGAAAAACTGTTTTTT.

The chain has TRBV7-3 and TRBJ2-3, with 8 bases aligning to TRBD1. Germline V gene sequence: CDR1 SGHTA, CDR2 FQGTGA. Trimming removed 5 bases from V and 4 bases from J; junction bases left unmatched: 2. The CDR3 runs to 13 residues. The CDR3 DNA is TGTGCCAGCAGCCTACAGGGGGCAGATACGCAGTATTTT. Translation: CASSLQGADTQYF.

The gene calls are TRBV5-1 and TRBJ2-7, with a weak D call TRBD1 (6 bases). The CDR3 runs to 17 residues. Trimming pared 0 bases from V and 3 bases from J, leaving 19 bases between. The germline V gene encodes CDR1 SGHRS and CDR2 YFSETQ. The CDR3 spells CASSLEPQGITFYEQYF. CDR3 bases: TGCGCCAGCAGCTTGGAGCCTCAGGGGATCACCTTCTACGAGCAGTACTTC.

Here the CDR3 reads CASSPRRPNTGELFF. The DNA for the CDR3 is TGTGCCAGCAGCCCGCGGCGGCCGAACACCGGGGAGCTGTTTTTT. J is TRBJ2-2 and V is TRBV7-9; D is ambiguous. V was clipped by 5 bases and J by 0 bases, with 10 bases between them. The CDR3 covers 15 residues. Germline CDR1 reads SEHNR; CDR2 reads FQNEAQ (reference sequence).

The count of this clone is one. The chain links TRBV29-1 to TRBJ2-6, with D possibly being TRBD1 or TRBD2 (6 bases each). Germline V gene sequence: CDR1 SQVTM, CDR2 ANQGSEA. This CDR3 region has 16 residues. The V gene lost 3 bases and the J gene lost 3 bases, with 15 bases spanning the gap. CDR3 sequence reads: CSVDTQGLDGANVLTF. DNA of the CDR3: TGCAGCGTTGACACACAGGGACTTGATGGGGCCAACGTCCTGACTTTC.

The J gene is TRBJ2-1, the V gene TRBV5-4; 16 positions match TRBD2. The CDR3 runs to 18 residues. J lost 2 bases, V lost 3 bases, and 5 bases had no gene match. CDR1 is SGHNT, CDR2 YYREEE, per germline (reference sequence). The DNA for the CDR3 is TGTGCCAGCAGCTCAGGGACTAGCGGGAGGGCCGCCTACAATGAGCAGTTCTTC. Encoded protein: CASSSGTSGRAAYNEQFF.

The rearrangement links TRBV5-5 to TRBJ2-4; tentatively, D is TRBD1 (6 bases). The CDR3 has 16 amino acids. Trimming left V 4 bases short and J 2 bases short, with 16 bases between. Germline lookup yields CDR1 SGHKS and CDR2 YYEKEE (reference sequence). The CDR3 loop reads CASSLGQPGTKNIQYF. CDR3 DNA sequence: TGTGCCAGCAGCCTCGGACAGCCAGGGACCAAAAACATTCAGTACTTC.

This clone was seen a single time. V usage is TRBV4-1 and J usage is TRBJ2-1, with 7 bases fitting TRBD2. V lost 3 bases and J lost 4; bases outside the gene matches: 9. The CDR3 runs 16 residues. Germline-derived CDR1 and CDR2 are MGHRA and YSYEKL. CDR3 region: CASSQVGLADYNEQFF. The CDR3 DNA follows: TGCGCCAGCAGCCAGGTAGGGCTAGCGGATTACAATGAGCAGTTCTTC.

The V and J genes are TRBV30 and TRBJ2-1; D might be TRBD2 (6 bases). Trimming stripped 1 base from V and 1 base from J, with 11 bases between. There are 15 residues in the CDR3. The germline CDR1 and CDR2 sequences are GTSNPN and SVGIG (reference sequence). CDR3: CAWSGVGGSYNEQFF. CDR3 nucleotides: TGTGCCTGGAGTGGAGTCGGAGGGTCCTACAATGAGCAGTTCTTC.

This clone appeared many times. The chain combines TRBV6-4 with TRBJ2-2; 9 positions match TRBD2. J gave up 4 bases and V 3 bases, and 6 bases lay outside the gene matches. Germline V gene lookup returns CDR1 MRHNA and CDR2 SNTAGT. The CDR3 covers 16 residues. The CDR3 here is CASSEAGLASTGELFF. CDR3 coding DNA: TGTGCCAGCAGTGAAGCCGGACTAGCGTCCACCGGGGAGCTGTTTTTT.

This chain links TRBV9 with TRBJ1-5; D is unresolved. Germline CDR1 and CDR2: SGDLS and YYNGEE. The CDR3 is made up of 13 amino acids. Deletions cut 5 bases from V and 2 bases from J, with 8 bases between. The DNA for the CDR3 is TGTGCCAGCAGTGACATAGGCAATCAGCCCCAGCATTTT. This sequence encodes CASSDIGNQPQHF.

This clone was detected a few times. This chain joins TRBV6-4 and TRBJ2-2; the D gene is possibly TRBD2 (6 bases). V lost 4 bases and J 2 bases, leaving 11 bases between the germline ends. CDR3 length: 15 residues. Germline V gene lookup returns CDR1 MRHNA and CDR2 SNTAGT. CDR3 sequence (DNA): TGTGCCAGCAGTGTCGGGAGCGACAACACCGGGGAGCTGTTTTTT. As protein: CASSVGSDNTGELFF.

Comments on this clone: The germline gene is not matched at one end of the junction; a read error may be the cause. The chain couples TRBV6-1 to TRBJ2-7; TRBD2 is a possible D gene (7 bases). This CDR3 comprises 12 residues. The germline gives CDR1 MNHNS, CDR2 SASEGT. The CDR3 DNA reads as TGTGCCAGCGCGGTTGATAGGGGGGGCGGAGAATTC. The encoded protein is CASAVDRGGGEF.

This chain connects TRBV4-1 to TRBJ2-6; D call uncertain. The length of the CDR3 is 15 residues. Between the trimmed V and J ends, which lost 0 bases and 0 bases, there was a span of 3 bases. Germline V CDR1 and CDR2: MGHRA, YSYEKL. The CDR3: CASSQESSGANVLTF. Written as DNA, the CDR3 is TGCGCCAGCAGCCAAGAATCCTCTGGGGCCAACGTCCTGACTTTC.

The chain links TRBV7-9 to TRBJ2-1; no firm D call. V gave up 3 bases and J gave up 8 bases, with 14 bases separating them. Germline CDR1 reads SEHNR; CDR2 reads FQNEAQ (reference sequence). The CDR3 extends over 14 amino acids. CDR3 bases: TGTGCCAGCAGCTTTAACGGCTACCCTTATGAGCAGTTCTTC. Its protein is CASSFNGYPYEQFF.

This chain connects TRBV29-1 to TRBJ2-1, with 9 bases matching TRBD2. J gave up 8 bases and V 6 bases, and 8 bases lay outside the gene matches. This CDR3 spans 13 amino acids. Germline loops: CDR1 SQVTM, CDR2 ANQGSEA. CDR3 amino acids: CSVDLAGWDEQFF. In DNA form, the CDR3 reads TGCAGCGTGGACCTAGCGGGGTGGGATGAGCAGTTCTTC.

This clone was seen a handful of times. V usage is TRBV28 and J usage is TRBJ2-1, with 7 bases that match TRBD1. V trimming: 3 bases; J trimming: 8 bases; junction bases outside the gene matches: 4. CDR3 length equals 13 residues. Germline CDR1 MDHEN, CDR2 SYDVKM. The CDR3 loop reads CASSLGQLDEQFF. The CDR3 bases are TGTGCCAGCAGTTTGGGACAGCTGGATGAGCAGTTCTTC. The variable domain in full, with the rest retrieved from reference TRBV28 and TRBJ2-1, is DVKVTQSSRYLVKRTGEKVFLECVQDMDHENMFWYRQDPGLGLRLIYFSYDVKMKEKGDIPEGYSVSREKKERFSLILESASTNQTSMYLCASSLGQLDEQFFGPGTRLTVL.

This clone was recorded many times. CDR3: CASRKDAGFVYQETQYF. For the CDR3, the DNA is TGTGCCAGCAGGAAGGACGCGGGATTCGTGTACCAAGAGACCCAGTACTTC. The genes are TRBV28 and TRBJ2-5, with D tentatively TRBD2 (6 bases). The CDR3 runs 17 residues. Germline V lookup: CDR1 MDHEN, CDR2 SYDVKM. V was cut by 6 bases and J by 0 bases, with 20 bases left in between.

This sequence joins TRBV25-1 and TRBJ2-2; D is unresolved. With 4 bases removed from V and 6 bases from J, the gap between germline ends came to 15 bases. CDR3 length equals 15 residues. Germline assignment: CDR1 MGHDK and CDR2 SYGVNS. The CDR3 coding sequence is TGTGCCAGCAGTGGGGCCCCCGGAGAGGCCGGGGAGCTGTTTTTT. Its protein is CASSGAPGEAGELFF.

The CDR3 nucleotides are TGTGCCAGCAGCTTAGCGGGTTGGTCCTACGAGCAGTACTTC. Residues: CASSLAGWSYEQYF. The chain couples TRBV11-3 to TRBJ2-7; D gene unclear. Between the trimmed V and J ends, which lost 1 base and 1 base, there was a span of 8 bases. Germline CDR1 is SGHNT and CDR2 is YENEEA. There are 14 residues in the CDR3.

The chain combines TRBV5-1 with TRBJ2-1; 8 bases agree with TRBD1. This CDR3 region has 12 residues. From germline, CDR1 is SGHRS and CDR2 YFSETQ. After removal of 9 bases from V and 5 bases from J, the junction contained 4 bases not matched to a gene. The CDR3 nucleotides read TGCGCCACCGGGACAGGCCACAATGAGCAGTTCTTC. The encoded protein is CATGTGHNEQFF.

The chain has TRBV16 and TRBJ1-2; no clear D gene. The V end was cut by 2 bases, the J end by 4 bases, with 8 bases between. The V gene's germline CDR1 is KGHSY and CDR2 FQNENV. The CDR3 spans 13 residues. The CDR3 loop is CASSQRGTYGYTF. The CDR3 nucleotides are TGTGCCAGCAGCCAACGGGGTACCTATGGCTACACCTTC.

The chain carries TRBV10-2 and TRBJ2-5; no clear D. Looked up from germline, CDR1 is WSHSY and CDR2 is SAAADI. The germline V and J ends were trimmed by 6 bases and 4 bases, with 6 bases remaining between them. This CDR3 is built from 11 residues. CDR3 loop: CASRGGETQYF. CDR3 nucleotides: TGCGCCAGCAGAGGTGGAGAGACCCAGTACTTC.

The chain combines TRBV25-1 with TRBJ2-3; TRBD1 matches at 10 bases. Per germline, CDR1 MGHDK and CDR2 SYGVNS. Losses at the gene ends were 4 bases for V and 3 bases for J; bases not matched to a gene: 10. This CDR3 is built from 17 residues. CDR3 loop: CASSGQTGGIRTDTQYF. In nucleotides, the CDR3 is TGTGCCAGCAGTGGCCAGACAGGGGGCATACGGACAGATACGCAGTATTTT.

V usage is TRBV7-9 and J usage is TRBJ1-2; D is perhaps TRBD1 (6 bases). The CDR3 is 15 residues long. The germline V and J ends were trimmed by 0 bases and 3 bases, with 11 bases remaining between them. Germline lookup yields CDR1 SEHNR and CDR2 FQNEAQ (reference sequence). CDR3 DNA sequence: TGTGCCAGCAGCTTAGCGCGACAGGCCCACTATGGCTACACCTTC. It encodes CASSLARQAHYGYTF. The full variable domain, in which reference TRBV7-9 and TRBJ1-2 provide the parts outside the CDR3, is DTGVSQNPRHKITKRGQNVTFRCDPISEHNRLYWYRQTLGQGPEFLTYFQNEAQLEKSRLLSDRFSAERPKGSFSTLEIQRTEQGDSAMYLCASSLARQAHYGYTFGSGTRLTVV.

The chain uses TRBV9 and TRBJ1-1; the D is unclear. The CDR3 totals 14 residues. V was cut by 4 bases and J by 0 bases, with 10 bases left in between. CDR1 is SGDLS and CDR2 is YYNGEE in the germline V gene. The CDR3 spells CASSRWGLNTEAFF. The DNA for the CDR3 is TGTGCCAGCAGCCGGTGGGGATTGAACACTGAAGCTTTCTTT.